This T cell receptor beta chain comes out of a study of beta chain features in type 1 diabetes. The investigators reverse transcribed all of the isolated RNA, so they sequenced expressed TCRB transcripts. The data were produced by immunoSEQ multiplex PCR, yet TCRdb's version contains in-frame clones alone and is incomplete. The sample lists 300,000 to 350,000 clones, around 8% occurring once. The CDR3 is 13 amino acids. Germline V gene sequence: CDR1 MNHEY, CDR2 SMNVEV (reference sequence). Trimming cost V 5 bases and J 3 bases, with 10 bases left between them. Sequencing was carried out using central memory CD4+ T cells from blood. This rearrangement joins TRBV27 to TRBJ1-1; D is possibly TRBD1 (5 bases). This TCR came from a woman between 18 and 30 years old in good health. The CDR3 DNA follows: TGTGCCAGCAGTAGGGACCTATACACTGAAGCTTTCTTT. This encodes CASSRDLYTEAFF.